This T cell receptor beta chain was retrieved from a study of tumor-infiltrating lymphocytes in primary liver carcinoma. Study context: The cohort included men and women aged 30 to 69 years. Roughly 3.65 to 7.5 million productive TCRbeta reads were obtained per sample, with similar numbers across tissue types.

On this clonotype: Its antigen is unknown.

Total RNA and DNA came together from approximately 20-30 mg of bulk tissue without cell sorting. Samples were taken from five separate regions (per tumor). The CDR3 sequence is 18 residues long. Germline loops: CDR1 SGHAT, CDR2 FQDESV (reference sequence). Unmatched junction bases numbered 23, after V lost 4 bases and J lost 13 bases. Reverse transcription of roughly 470 ng total RNA with a constant-region primer produced TCR beta cDNA. Three nested multiplex PCR rounds, a slightly modified ARM-PCR, produced the libraries for TCR beta. Amplification in the first two PCR rounds was performed using TRBV1-TRBV30 forward primers and a C-beta reverse primer for approximately 10 cycles each. TCRdb redid the calling of the multiplex PCR reads with MiXCR, one entry per CDR3 protein. This table holds fewer than 250,000 distinct CDR3 sequences, 85% found once. General study results and limits: When set against blood, tumors had a significantly higher top-250-clone fraction (p = 0.039).

This rearrangement joins TRBV11-1 to TRBJ2-1, with 9 bases lining up with TRBD2. The sample consisted of tumor tissue from primary liver carcinoma. This receptor was identified in a middle-aged man with primary liver carcinoma and hepatitis B virus infection. CDR3 region: CASSSYRSAGGSYNQQFF. The CDR3 coding sequence is TGTGCCAGCAGCTCATACCGCTCCGCGGGAGGGTCCTACAATCAACAGTTCTTC.